This T cell receptor beta chain was profiled in a study of T-cell reconstitution after alpha-beta-depleted transplantation in children. Findings and limits, study-wide: Several hundred graft clones that had expanded were reportedly the source of alpha-beta T cells about two months after transplant. Newly produced T cells mostly provided counts and TCRbeta diversity after one year, as hyperexpanded clones declined.

This clonotype was seen repeatedly, ten times or more. Its matching antigen is unknown. A library of TCRbeta sequences, prepared with unique molecular identifiers, was generated. TCRdb redid the calling of the PCR reads with MiXCR, one entry per CDR3 protein. Of about 260,000 distinct CDR3 sequences listed, under 9.5% are singletons. This CDR3 is 15 amino acids long. This clonotype was sampled from a male patient between 10 and 17 years old who had a stem cell transplant for acute lymphoblastic leukemia, so the T cells may come from the graft donor. Specimen: PBMCs, mostly from graft donor cells, collected 180 days after TCRalphabeta/CD19-depleted stem cell transplant. The rearrangement links TRBV21-1 to TRBJ2-7. TRBV21-1 is a documented pseudogene. DNA for the CDR3: TGTGCCAGCAGCAAAGTCGGCCAAAGCTCCTACGAGCAGTACTTC. This encodes CASSKVGQSSYEQYF.